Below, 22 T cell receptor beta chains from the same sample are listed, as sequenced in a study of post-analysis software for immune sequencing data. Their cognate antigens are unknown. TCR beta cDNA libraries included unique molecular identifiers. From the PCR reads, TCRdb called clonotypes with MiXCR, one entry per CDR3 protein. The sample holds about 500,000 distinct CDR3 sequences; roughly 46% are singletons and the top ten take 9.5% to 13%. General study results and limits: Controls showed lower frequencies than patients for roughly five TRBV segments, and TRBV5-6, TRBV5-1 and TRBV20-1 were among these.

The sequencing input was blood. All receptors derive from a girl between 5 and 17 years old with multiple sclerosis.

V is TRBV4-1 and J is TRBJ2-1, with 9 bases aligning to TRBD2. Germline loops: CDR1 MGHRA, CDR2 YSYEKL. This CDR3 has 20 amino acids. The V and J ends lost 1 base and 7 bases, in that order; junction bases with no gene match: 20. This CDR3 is CASSQGEASGTVGLWNEQFF. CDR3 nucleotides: TGCGCCAGCAGCCAAGGAGAGGCTAGCGGGACTGTAGGTTTGTGGAATGAGCAGTTCTTC.

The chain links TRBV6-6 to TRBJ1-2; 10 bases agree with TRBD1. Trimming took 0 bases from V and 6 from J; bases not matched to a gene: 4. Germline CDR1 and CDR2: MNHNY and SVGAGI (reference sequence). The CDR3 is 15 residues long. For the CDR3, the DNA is TGTGCCAGCAGTTACTCTGTGGGGACAGGGGATGGCTACACCTTC. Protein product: CASSYSVGTGDGYTF.

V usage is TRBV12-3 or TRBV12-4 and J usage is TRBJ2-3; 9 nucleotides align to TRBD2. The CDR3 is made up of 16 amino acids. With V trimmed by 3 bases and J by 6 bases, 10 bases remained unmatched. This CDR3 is CASSFVPSGELDTQYF. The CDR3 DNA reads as TGTGCCAGCAGTTTCGTGCCTAGCGGGGAGTTGGATACGCAGTATTTT.

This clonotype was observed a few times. CDR3 sequence reads: CSFERDGSTDTQYF. In nucleotides, the CDR3 is TGCAGCTTCGAGCGGGACGGGAGCACAGATACGCAGTATTTT. The chain joins TRBV29-1 to TRBJ2-3, with TRBD2 matching 7 bases. The germline V gene has CDR1 SQVTM and CDR2 ANQGSEA. Trimming cost V 8 bases and J 0 bases; bases outside gene matches: 8. CDR3 size: 14 residues.

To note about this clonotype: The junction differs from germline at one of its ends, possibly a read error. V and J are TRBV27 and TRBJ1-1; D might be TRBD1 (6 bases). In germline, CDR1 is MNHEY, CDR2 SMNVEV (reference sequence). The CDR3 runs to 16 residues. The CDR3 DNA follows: TGTACCAGCAGTCCGCTCCCCGGGACAACGAACACTGAAGCTTTCTTT. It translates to CTSSPLPGTTNTEAFF.

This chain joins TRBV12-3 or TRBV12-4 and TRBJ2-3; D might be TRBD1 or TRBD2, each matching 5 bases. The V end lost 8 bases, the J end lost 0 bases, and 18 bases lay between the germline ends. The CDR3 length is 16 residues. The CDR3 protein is CASCNSWGGSTDTQYF. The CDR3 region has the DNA TGTGCCAGCTGCAATTCATGGGGCGGGAGCACAGATACGCAGTATTTT.

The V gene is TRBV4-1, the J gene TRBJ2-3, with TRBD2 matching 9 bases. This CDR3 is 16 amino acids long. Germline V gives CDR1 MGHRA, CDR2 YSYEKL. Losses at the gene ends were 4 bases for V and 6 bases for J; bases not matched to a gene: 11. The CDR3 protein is CASSPRLAGRGDTQYF. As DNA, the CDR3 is TGCGCCAGCAGCCCGCGGCTAGCGGGGCGTGGGGATACGCAGTATTTT.

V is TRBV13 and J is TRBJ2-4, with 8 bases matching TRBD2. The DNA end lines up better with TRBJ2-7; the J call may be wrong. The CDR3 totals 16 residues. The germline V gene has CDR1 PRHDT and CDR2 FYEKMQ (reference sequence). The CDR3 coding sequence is TGTGCCAGCAGCTCCCAGACTAGCGAACCATTCTACGAGCAGTACTTC. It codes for CASSSQTSEPFYEQYF.

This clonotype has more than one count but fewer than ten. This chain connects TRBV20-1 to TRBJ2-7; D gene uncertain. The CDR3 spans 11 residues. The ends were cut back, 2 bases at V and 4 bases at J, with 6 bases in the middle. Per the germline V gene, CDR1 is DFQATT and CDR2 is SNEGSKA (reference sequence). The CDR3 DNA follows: TGCAGTGCTAGATTCCAATACGAGCAGTACTTC. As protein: CSARFQYEQYF.

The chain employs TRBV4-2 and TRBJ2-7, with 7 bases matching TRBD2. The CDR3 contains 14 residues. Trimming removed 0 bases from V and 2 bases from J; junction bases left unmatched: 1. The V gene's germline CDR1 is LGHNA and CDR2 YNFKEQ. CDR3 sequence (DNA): TGTGCCAGCAGCCAAGAGACTAGCACCTACGAGCAGTACTTC. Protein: CASSQETSTYEQYF.

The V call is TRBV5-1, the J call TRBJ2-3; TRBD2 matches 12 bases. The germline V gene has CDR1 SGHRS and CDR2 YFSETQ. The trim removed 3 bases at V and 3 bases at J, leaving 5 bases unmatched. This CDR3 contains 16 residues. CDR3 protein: CASSSVTSGSTDTQYF. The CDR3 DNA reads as TGCGCCAGCAGCTCGGTGACTAGCGGGAGTACAGATACGCAGTATTTT.

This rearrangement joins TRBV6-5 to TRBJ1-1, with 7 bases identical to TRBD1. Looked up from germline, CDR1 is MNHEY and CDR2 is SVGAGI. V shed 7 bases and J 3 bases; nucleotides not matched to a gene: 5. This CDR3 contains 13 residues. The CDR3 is CASILQGHTEAFF. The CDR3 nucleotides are TGTGCCAGCATCTTACAGGGGCACACTGAAGCTTTCTTT.

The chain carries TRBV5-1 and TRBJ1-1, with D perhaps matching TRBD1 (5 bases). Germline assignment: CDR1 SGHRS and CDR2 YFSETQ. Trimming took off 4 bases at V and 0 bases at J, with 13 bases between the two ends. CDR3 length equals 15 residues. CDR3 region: CASSPGIRVNTEAFF. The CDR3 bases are TGCGCCAGCAGCCCCGGGATCAGGGTGAACACTGAAGCTTTCTTT.

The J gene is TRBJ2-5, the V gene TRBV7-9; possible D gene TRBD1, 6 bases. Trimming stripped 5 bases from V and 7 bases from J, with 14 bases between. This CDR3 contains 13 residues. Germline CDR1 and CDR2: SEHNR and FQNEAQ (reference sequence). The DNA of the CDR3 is TGTGCCAGCAGCCCTAATCGAGGGGGGACCCAGTACTTC. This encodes CASSPNRGGTQYF.

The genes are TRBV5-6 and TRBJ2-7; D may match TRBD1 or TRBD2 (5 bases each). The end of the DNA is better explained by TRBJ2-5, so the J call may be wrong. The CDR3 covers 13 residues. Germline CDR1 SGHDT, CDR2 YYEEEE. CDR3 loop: CASSSGAKETQYF. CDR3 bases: TGTGCCAGCAGCTCCGGGGCCAAAGAGACCCAGTACTTC.

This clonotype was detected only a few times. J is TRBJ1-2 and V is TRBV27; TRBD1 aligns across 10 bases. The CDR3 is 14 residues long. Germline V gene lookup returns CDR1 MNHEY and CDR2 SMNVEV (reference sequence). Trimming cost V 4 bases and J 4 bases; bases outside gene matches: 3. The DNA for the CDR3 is TGTGCCAGCAGTTCGACAGGGGGCTTCTATGGCTACACCTTC. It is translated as CASSSTGGFYGYTF.

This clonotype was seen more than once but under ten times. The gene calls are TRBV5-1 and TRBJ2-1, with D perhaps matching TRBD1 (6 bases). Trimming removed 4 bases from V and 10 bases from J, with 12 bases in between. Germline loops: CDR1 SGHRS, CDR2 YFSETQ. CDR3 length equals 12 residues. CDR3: CASSKDSREQFF. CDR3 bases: TGCGCCAGCAGCAAGGACAGTCGGGAGCAGTTCTTC. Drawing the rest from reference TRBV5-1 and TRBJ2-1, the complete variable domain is KAGVTQTPRYLIKTRGQQVTLSCSPISGHRSVSWYQQTPGQGLQFLFEYFSETQRNKGNFPGRFSGRQFSNSRSEMNVSTLELGDSALYLCASSKDSREQFFGPGTRLTVL.

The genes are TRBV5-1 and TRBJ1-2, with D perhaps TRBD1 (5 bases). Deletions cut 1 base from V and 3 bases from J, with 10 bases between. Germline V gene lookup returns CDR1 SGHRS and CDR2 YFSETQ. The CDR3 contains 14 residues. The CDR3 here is CASSLIRGDYGYTF. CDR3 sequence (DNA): TGCGCCAGCAGCTTGATTAGAGGGGACTATGGCTACACCTTC.

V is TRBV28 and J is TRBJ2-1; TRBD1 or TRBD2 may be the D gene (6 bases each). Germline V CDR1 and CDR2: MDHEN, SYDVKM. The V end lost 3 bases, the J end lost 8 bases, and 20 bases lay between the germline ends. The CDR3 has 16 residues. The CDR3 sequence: CASSFPGSRGRDEQFF. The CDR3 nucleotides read TGTGCCAGCAGTTTCCCCGGGAGCAGGGGAAGGGATGAGCAGTTCTTC.

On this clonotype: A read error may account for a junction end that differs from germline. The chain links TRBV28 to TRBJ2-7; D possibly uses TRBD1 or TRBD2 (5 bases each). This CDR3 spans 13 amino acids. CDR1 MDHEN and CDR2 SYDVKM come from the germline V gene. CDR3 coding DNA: TGTGCCAGCAGGAGGGGTAATGACTACGAGCGGTACTTC. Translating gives CASRRGNDYERYF.

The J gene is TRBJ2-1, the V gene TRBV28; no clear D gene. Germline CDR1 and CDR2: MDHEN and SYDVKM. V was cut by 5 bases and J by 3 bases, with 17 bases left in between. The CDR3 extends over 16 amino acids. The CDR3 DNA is TGTGCCAGCAGTAGCCCGGGCAGGCCGGACTACAATGAGCAGTTCTTC. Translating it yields CASSSPGRPDYNEQFF. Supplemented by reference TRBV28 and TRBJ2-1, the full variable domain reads DVKVTQSSRYLVKRTGEKVFLECVQDMDHENMFWYRQDPGLGLRLIYFSYDVKMKEKGDIPEGYSVSREKKERFSLILESASTNQTSMYLCASSSPGRPDYNEQFFGPGTRLTVL.

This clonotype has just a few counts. CDR3 bases: TGTGCCAGCTCCGGGACAGGGGTACACGAGCAGTACTTC. Protein: CASSGTGVHEQYF. The chain carries TRBV18 and TRBJ2-7; 10 nucleotides match TRBD1. With 6 bases clipped from V and 5 bases from J, the junction kept 4 bases outside the gene matches. Germline assignment: CDR1 KGHSH and CDR2 LQKENI. The CDR3 loop spans 13 amino acids.